The clone carrying this TCR beta chain came up a few times. A second roughly 6 to 11 cycle PCR used barcoded and J-beta primers. TCRdb processed the 5' RACE reads anew with MiXCR; each CDR3 protein has one entry. Here the sample spans nearly 800,000 distinct CDR3 sequences, roughly 50% being singletons. The data were obtained in a study of blood T cells in healthy people across ages. The CDR3 totals 15 residues. Germline assignment: CDR1 LGHNA and CDR2 YSLEER. This clonotype was sampled from a man in his forties in good health. The chain couples TRBV4-3 to TRBJ2-4; 7 positions agree with TRBD2. The J call may be wrong; the DNA end is better matched by TRBJ2-7. The sequencing sample was made of blood. Here the CDR3 DNA reads TGCGCCAGCAGCCAAGTCGGCGGGAGAAGCAACGAGCAGTACTTC. Translated, it gives CASSQVGGRSNEQYF.